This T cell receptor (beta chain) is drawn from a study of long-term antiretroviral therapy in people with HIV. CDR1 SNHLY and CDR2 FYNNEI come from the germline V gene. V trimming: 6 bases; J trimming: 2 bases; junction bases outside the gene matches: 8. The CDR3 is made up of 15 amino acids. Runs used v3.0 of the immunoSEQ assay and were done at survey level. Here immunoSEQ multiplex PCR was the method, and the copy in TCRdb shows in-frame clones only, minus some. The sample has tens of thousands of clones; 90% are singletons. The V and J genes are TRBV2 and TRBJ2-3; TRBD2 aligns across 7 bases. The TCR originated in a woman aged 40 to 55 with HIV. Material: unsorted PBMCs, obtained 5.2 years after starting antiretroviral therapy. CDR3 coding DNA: TGTGCCAGCAGGAGAGCGGGAAACCCCACAGATACGCAGTATTTT. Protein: CASRRAGNPTDTQYF.